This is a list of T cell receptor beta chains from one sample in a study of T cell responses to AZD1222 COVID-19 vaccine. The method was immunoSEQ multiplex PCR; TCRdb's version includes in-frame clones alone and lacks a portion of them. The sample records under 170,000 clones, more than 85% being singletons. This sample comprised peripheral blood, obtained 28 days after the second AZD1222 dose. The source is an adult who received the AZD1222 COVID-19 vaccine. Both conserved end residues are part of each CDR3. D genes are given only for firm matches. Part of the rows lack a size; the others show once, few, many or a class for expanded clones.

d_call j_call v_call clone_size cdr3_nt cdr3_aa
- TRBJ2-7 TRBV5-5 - TGTGCCAGCAGCTTTTTGCCGGGTGGTGACTACGAGCAGTACTTC CASSFLPGGDYEQYF
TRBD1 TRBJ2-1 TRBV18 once TGTGCCAGCTCAGTGACAGGGGACAATGAGCAGTTCTTC CASSVTGDNEQFF
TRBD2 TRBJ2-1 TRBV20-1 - TGCAGTGCTAGTGCTGCGGGAGTCTACAATGAGCAGTTCTTC CSASAAGVYNEQFF
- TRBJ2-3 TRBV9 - TGTGCCAGCAGCGTCGAGAGCACAGATACGCAGTATTTT CASSVESTDTQYF
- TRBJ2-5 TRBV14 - TGTGCCAGCAGTCCTTTGTGGTCACAGGGAGAGACCCAGTACTTC CASSPLWSQGETQYF
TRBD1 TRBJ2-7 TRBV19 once TGTGCCAGTAGTATTTGGGGACAGGGTGACGAGCAGTACTTC CASSIWGQGDEQYF
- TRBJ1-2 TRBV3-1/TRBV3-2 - TGTGCCAGCAGCCAAGGTACAGGGTCATATGGCTACACCTTC CASSQGTGSYGYTF
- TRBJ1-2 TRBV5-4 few TGTGCCAGCAGCTTGCGGGGATCGGAGTTAGGCTATGGCTACACCTTC CASSLRGSELGYGYTF
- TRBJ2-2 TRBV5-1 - TGCGCCAGCAGCTTGGATCCGAACACCGGGGAGCTGTTTTTT CASSLDPNTGELFF
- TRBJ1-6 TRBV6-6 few TGTGCCAGCAGTTCCGCGGGGGGGAACGATTCACCCCTCCACTTT CASSSAGGNDSPLHF
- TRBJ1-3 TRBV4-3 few TGCGCCAGCAGCCAAGAACACTCTGGAAACACCATATATTTT CASSQEHSGNTIYF
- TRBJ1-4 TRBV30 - TGTGCCTGGAGTGCATCCGGGACCTATAATGAAAAACTGTTTTTT CAWSASGTYNEKLFF
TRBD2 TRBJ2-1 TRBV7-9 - TGTGCCAGCAGCTTAGTCCTACTAGCGGGACAAGATGAGCAGTTCTTC CASSLVLLAGQDEQFF
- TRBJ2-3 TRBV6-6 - TGTGCCAGCAGTCCGTGGCGGAGCACAGATACGCAGTATTTT CASSPWRSTDTQYF
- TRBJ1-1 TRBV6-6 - TGTGCCAGCACCACTCATGTTGGGGCAGCGAACACTGAAGCTTTCTTT CASTTHVGAANTEAFF
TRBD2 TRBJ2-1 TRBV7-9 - TGTGCCAGCAGCTTCCCTTGGGAGCGGGAAAACAATGAGCAGTTCTTC CASSFPWERENNEQFF
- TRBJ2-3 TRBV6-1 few TGTGCCAGCAGTGAAGTACTAGGTAGTGCAGATACGCAGTATTTT CASSEVLGSADTQYF
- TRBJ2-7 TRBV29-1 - TGCAGCGTGACCCGGGGACACGAGCCCTACGAGCAGTACTTC CSVTRGHEPYEQYF
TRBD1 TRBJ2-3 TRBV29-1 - TGCAGCGTTGCTCCGGGACAGGGGGCGACCTCTAGCACAGATACGCAGTATTTT CSVAPGQGATSSTDTQYF
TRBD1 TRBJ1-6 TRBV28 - TGTGCCAGCATTACCGGGACAGCAAATTCACCCCTCCACTTT CASITGTANSPLHF
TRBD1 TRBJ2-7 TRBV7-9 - TGTGCCAGCAGATCCGGGGACAGGGGGGGATCTCTGTACTTC CASRSGDRGGSLYF
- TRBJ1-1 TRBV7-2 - TGTGCCAGCAGCTTGGGGCAGGGTGGTCAGGTTTTCTTT CASSLGQGGQVFF
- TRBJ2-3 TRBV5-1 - TGCGCCAGCAGCTTGGTGGTGCGTAAGGGCACAGATACGCAGTATTTT CASSLVVRKGTDTQYF
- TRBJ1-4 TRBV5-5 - TGTGCCAGCAGCTTGGGGACGGAGAATGAAAAACTGTTTTTT CASSLGTENEKLFF
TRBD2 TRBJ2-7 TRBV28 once TGTGCCAGCACCCGCGGGGGGGCCTCCTACGAGCAGTACTTC CASTRGGASYEQYF
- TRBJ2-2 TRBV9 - TGTGCCAGCTCCCCTCTCAACACCGGGGAGCTGTTTTTT CASSPLNTGELFF
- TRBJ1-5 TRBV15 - TGTGCCACCAGCAGAGAGGTCACCGAGAGCAATCAGCCCCAGCATTTT CATSREVTESNQPQHF
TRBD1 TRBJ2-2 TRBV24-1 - TGTGCCGCGAGGGTCGGCCGGACAGGGACGAACACCGGGGAGCTGTTTTTT CAARVGRTGTNTGELFF
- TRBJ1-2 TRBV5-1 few TGCGCCAGCAGCTTACAGGGATATGGCTACACCTTC CASSLQGYGYTF
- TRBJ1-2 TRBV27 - TGTGCCAGCAGTTTATCTCCGGAAACTAACTATGGCTACACCTTC CASSLSPETNYGYTF
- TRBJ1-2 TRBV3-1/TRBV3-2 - TGTGCCAGCAGCCTGGCTAACTATGGCTACACCTTC CASSLANYGYTF
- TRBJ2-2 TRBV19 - TGTGCCAGTAGTATAGAATATAGCGGAGGGACCGGGGAGCTGTTTTTT CASSIEYSGGTGELFF
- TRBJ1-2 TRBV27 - TGTGCCAGCAGTCCCGGGACACTGGACGGGGGCTATGGCTACACCTTC CASSPGTLDGGYGYTF
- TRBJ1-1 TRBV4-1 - TGCGCCAGCAGCCGAAATTTCGCGGCTGAAGCTTTCTTT CASSRNFAAEAFF
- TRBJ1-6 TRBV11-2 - TGTGCCAGCAGCTTAGCAGGGGACACCTATAATTCACCCCTCCACTTT CASSLAGDTYNSPLHF
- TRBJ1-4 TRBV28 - TGTGCCAGCAGTTCGACCTTTATGGCGGGGGCAACTAATGAAAAACTGTTTTTT CASSSTFMAGATNEKLFF
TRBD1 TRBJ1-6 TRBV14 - TGTGCCAGCAGCCGGGACAGGACTTATCTATCACCCCTCCACTTT CASSRDRTYLSPLHF
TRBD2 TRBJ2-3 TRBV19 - TGTGCCAGTAGCCATCTAGCGGGAGTCGCAGATACGCAGTATTTT CASSHLAGVADTQYF
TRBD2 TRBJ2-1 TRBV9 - TGTGCCAGCAGCGTATCAGGCGGGAGCTCCTACAATGAGCAGTTCTTC CASSVSGGSSYNEQFF
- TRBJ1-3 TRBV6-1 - TGTGCCAGCAGTGAGGTTGGAAACACCATATATTTT CASSEVGNTIYF
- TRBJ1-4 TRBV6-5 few TGTGCCAGCAGTTACTCGGGTGCAACTAATGAAAAACTGTTTTTT CASSYSGATNEKLFF